Listed here are 10 T cell receptor beta chains from one sample, sequenced in a study of blood T cell repertoires in COVID-19 (TCRdb year 2020). Library construction relied on the immunoSEQ multiplex PCR assay. TCRdb took over this immuneACCESS table, retaining in-frame rearrangements with V and J assigned. Such tables are incomplete; in checked studies, under half of the missing clones stem from an unresolved V gene, and the remainder is unexplained. The sample has 110,000 or so clones on record, 81% of them singletons. 30% to 45% of the sample belongs to the ten largest clones. The sequencing sample was made of peripheral blood. The receptors were sampled from a man aged 80 or over with acute or convalescent COVID-19.

This chain joins TRBV30 and TRBJ1-1, with 8 bases lining up with TRBD1. The CDR3 has 14 residues. The V segment lost 3 bases and the J segment 3 bases; nucleotides outside the gene matches: 6. Per germline, CDR1 GTSNPN and CDR2 SVGIG (reference sequence). The CDR3 DNA reads as TGTGCCTGGAGCTTCGGACAGGGCCACACTGAAGCTTTCTTT. Its translation: CAWSFGQGHTEAFF.

The CDR3, as DNA: TGTGCCTGGAGTTTGGCAGGGGGCGCAGTGGATTCACCCCTCCACTTT. Protein product: CAWSLAGGAVDSPLHF. The chain carries TRBV30 and TRBJ1-6, with TRBD1 matching over 8 bases. There are 16 residues in the CDR3. J lost 8 bases, V lost 2 bases, and 11 bases had no gene match. CDR1 and CDR2 from the germline V gene are GTSNPN and SVGIG (reference sequence).

The chain has TRBV6-1 and TRBJ1-1; D gene unclear. CDR3 length: 14 amino acids. Looked up from germline, CDR1 is MNHNS and CDR2 is SASEGT. Trimming took off 2 bases at V and 6 bases at J, with 13 bases between the two ends. Written as DNA, the CDR3 is TGTGCCAGCAGTGAAAGGCTACCGGGTCCTGAAGCTTTCTTT. Translation gives CASSERLPGPEAFF.

The genes are TRBV5-1 and TRBJ2-3; TRBD2 matches at 7 bases. Germline-derived CDR1 and CDR2 are SGHRS and YFSETQ. This CDR3 has 15 amino acids. With V trimmed by 2 bases and J by 0 bases, 3 bases remained unmatched. The CDR3 DNA reads as TGCGCCAGCAGCTTTACTAGCGCAAGCACAGATACGCAGTATTTT. Translated, it gives CASSFTSASTDTQYF.

Only a few counts were recorded for this clone. J is TRBJ2-5 and V is TRBV5-4, with no clear D. CDR3 length: 14 residues. The V and J ends lost 0 bases and 1 base respectively, with 7 bases between them. Per the germline V gene, CDR1 is SGHNT and CDR2 is YYREEE (reference sequence). DNA for the CDR3: TGTGCCAGCAGCTTGGTCGCCAGCCAAGAGACCCAGTACTTC. This gives the protein CASSLVASQETQYF.

The chain links TRBV5-4 to TRBJ1-1; TRBD1 agrees at 9 bases. Per germline, CDR1 SGHNT and CDR2 YYREEE (reference sequence). The J segment lost 11 bases and the V segment lost 0 bases, leaving 5 bases of the junction unmatched. This CDR3 is 13 amino acids long. The CDR3 coding sequence is TGTGCCAGCAGCTTGGCGGGGGACAGGGAGGCTTTCTTT. Protein sequence: CASSLAGDREAFF.

This sequence joins TRBV5-4 and TRBJ1-1, with 8 bases aligning to TRBD1. The CDR3 extends over 14 amino acids. Germline lookup yields CDR1 SGHNT and CDR2 YYREEE (reference sequence). V shed 4 bases and J 5 bases; nucleotides not matched to a gene: 7. CDR3 DNA: TGTGCCAGCAGCCCAGGACAGGGCGGGACTGAAGCTTTCTTT. Translating it yields CASSPGQGGTEAFF.

This clone showed up many times. The V gene is TRBV18, the J gene TRBJ1-1; no definite D call. The V end lost 5 bases, the J end lost 3 bases, and 10 bases lay between the germline ends. From germline, CDR1 is KGHSH and CDR2 LQKENI. This CDR3 region has 13 residues. The CDR3 DNA is TGTGCCAGCTCATCACTTACTGACACTGAAGCTTTCTTT. Translation gives CASSSLTDTEAFF. Looking up the rest from reference TRBV18 and TRBJ1-1 gives the full variable domain: NAGVMQNPRHLVRRRGQEARLRCSPMKGHSHVYWYRQLPEEGLKFMVYLQKENIIDESGMPKERFSAEFPKEGPSILRIQQVVRGDSAAYFCASSSLTDTEAFFGQGTRLTVV.

The CDR3 is CASSGRLTGGYGYTF. CDR3 DNA: TGTGCCAGCAGCGGACGATTGACAGGGGGATATGGCTACACCTTC. This sequence joins TRBV9 and TRBJ1-2; 9 bases line up with TRBD1. V gave up 3 bases and J gave up 5 bases; unmatched junction bases: 8. The CDR3 consists of 15 residues. CDR1 and CDR2 (germline): SGDLS, YYNGEE.

V gene TRBV27 combines with J gene TRBJ1-1; 7 bases are shared with TRBD1. From germline, CDR1 is MNHEY and CDR2 SMNVEV (reference sequence). CDR3 size: 18 residues. The V and J ends lost 2 bases and 3 bases, in that order; junction bases with no gene match: 15. The CDR3 protein is CASSLRNGAGGKDTEAFF. The CDR3 DNA sequence: TGTGCCAGCAGTTTAAGGAACGGGGCAGGGGGAAAGGACACTGAAGCTTTCTTT.